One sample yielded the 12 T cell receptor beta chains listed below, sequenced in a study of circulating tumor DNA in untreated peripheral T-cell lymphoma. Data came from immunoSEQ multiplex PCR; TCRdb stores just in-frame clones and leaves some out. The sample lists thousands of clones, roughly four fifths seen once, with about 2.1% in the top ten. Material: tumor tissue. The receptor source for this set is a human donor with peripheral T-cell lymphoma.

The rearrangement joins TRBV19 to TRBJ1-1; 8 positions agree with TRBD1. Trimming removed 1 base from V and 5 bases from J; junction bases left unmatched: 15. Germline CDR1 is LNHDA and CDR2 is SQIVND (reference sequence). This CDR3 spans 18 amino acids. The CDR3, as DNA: TGTGCCAGTAGTATAGGCCCCTGGCAGGGGGCCTCGGGGACTGAAGCTTTCTTT. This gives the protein CASSIGPWQGASGTEAFF.

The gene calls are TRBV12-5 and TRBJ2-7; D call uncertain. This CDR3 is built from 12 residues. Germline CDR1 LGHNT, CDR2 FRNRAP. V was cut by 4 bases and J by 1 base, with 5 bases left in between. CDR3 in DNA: TGTGCTAGTGGTTCAGGTTCCTACGAGCAGTACTTC. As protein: CASGSGSYEQYF.

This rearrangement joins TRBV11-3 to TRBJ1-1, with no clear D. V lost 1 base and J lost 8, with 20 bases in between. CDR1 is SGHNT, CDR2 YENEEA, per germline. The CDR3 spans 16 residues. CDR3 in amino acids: CASSLGSVWKREEAFF. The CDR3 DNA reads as TGTGCCAGCAGCTTAGGTTCGGTATGGAAACGGGAGGAAGCTTTCTTT. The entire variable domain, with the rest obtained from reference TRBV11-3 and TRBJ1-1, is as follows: EAGVVQSPRYKIIEKKQPVAFWCNPISGHNTLYWYLQNLGQGPELLIRYENEEAVDDSQLPKDRFSAERLKGVDSTLKIQPAELGDSAVYLCASSLGSVWKREEAFFGQGTRLTVV.

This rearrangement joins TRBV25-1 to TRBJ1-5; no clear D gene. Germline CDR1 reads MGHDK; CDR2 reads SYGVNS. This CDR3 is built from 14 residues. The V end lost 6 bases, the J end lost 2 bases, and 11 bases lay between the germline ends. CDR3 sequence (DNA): TGTGCCAGCAGGGATTCAGTAGGCAATCAGCCCCAGCATTTT. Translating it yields CASRDSVGNQPQHF.

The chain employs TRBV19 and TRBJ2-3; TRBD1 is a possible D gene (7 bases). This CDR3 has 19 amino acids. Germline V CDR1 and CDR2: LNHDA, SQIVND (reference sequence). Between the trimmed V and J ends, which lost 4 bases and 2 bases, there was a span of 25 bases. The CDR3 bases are TGTGCCAGTAGTACGATAGTCAGAACAGGACAGGACTACACAGATACGCAGTATTTT. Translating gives CASSTIVRTGQDYTDTQYF.

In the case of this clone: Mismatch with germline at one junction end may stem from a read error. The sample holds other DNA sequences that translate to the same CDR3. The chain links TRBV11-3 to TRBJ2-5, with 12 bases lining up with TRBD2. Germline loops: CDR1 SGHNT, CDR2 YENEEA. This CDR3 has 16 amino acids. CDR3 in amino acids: CASSSTSGGSQETQYF. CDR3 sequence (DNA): TGTGCTAGCAGCTCGACTAGCGGGGGTTCCCAAGAGACCCAGTACTTC.

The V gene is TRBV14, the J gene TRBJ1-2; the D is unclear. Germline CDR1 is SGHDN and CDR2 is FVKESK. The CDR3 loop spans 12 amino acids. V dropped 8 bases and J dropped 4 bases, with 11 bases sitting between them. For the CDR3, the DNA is TGTGCCAGCTCTCTTGGTCTCTATGGCTACACCTTC. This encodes CASSLGLYGYTF.

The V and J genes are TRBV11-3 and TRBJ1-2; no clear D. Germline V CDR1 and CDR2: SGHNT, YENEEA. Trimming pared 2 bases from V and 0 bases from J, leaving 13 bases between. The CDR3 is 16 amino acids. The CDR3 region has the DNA TGTGCCAGCAGCTTAACCCCCACACCTACTAACTATGGCTACACCTTC. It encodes CASSLTPTPTNYGYTF.

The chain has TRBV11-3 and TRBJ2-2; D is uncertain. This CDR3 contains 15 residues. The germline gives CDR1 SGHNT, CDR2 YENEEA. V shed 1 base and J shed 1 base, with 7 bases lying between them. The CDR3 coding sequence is TGTGCCAGCAGCTTAGGTCCAGGGAACACCGGGGAGCTGTTTTTT. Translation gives CASSLGPGNTGELFF.

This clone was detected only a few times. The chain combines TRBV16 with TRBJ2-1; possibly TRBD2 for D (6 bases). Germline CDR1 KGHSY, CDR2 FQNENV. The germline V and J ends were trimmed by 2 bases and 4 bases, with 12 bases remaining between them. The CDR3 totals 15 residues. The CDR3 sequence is CASSQGTPPYNEQFF. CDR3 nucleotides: TGTGCCAGCAGCCAAGGGACTCCCCCTTACAATGAGCAGTTCTTC.

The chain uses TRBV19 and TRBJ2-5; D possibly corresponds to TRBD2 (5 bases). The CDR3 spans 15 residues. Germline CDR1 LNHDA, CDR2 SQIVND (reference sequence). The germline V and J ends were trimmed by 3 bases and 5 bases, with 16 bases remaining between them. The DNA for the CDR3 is TGTGCCAGTAGTATCATAGGAGGCATAGGGGAGACCCAGTACTTC. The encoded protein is CASSIIGGIGETQYF.

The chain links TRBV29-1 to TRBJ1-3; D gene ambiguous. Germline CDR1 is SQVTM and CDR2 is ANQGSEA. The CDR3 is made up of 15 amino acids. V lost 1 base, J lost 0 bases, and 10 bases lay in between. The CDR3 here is CSVEGPGPSGNTIYF. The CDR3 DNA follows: TGCAGCGTTGAAGGCCCGGGCCCCTCTGGAAACACCATATATTTT.